The next 25 T cell receptor beta chains were all read from a single sample in a study of identical twins. TCRdb reprocessed the 5' RACE reads with MiXCR, giving one entry per CDR3 protein. The data show some 1,600,000 distinct CDR3 sequences, more than 30% seen once. The specimen sequenced was cord blood. Source of these receptors: a newborn girl in good health.

The chain couples TRBV7-6 to TRBJ2-1, with a weak D call TRBD2 (6 bases). The J call may be mistaken, given a closer DNA end match to TRBJ2-7. CDR3 size: 15 residues. Germline CDR1 SGHVS, CDR2 FNYEAQ. Here the CDR3 DNA reads TGTGCCAGCAGCGGTACCGGGACTCAGTACAATGAGCAGTACTTC. Translating gives CASSGTGTQYNEQYF.

The CDR3 coding sequence is TGTGCCAGCAGCCAAGTTAGGCTAGCGGGAGTGGATACGCAGTATTTT. Encoded protein: CASSQVRLAGVDTQYF. This rearrangement joins TRBV3-1 to TRBJ2-3; 10 nucleotides line up with TRBD2. Germline V CDR1 and CDR2: LGHDT, YNNKEL (reference sequence). V trimming: 1 base; J trimming: 6 bases; junction bases outside the gene matches: 7. The length of the CDR3 is 16 residues.

This clonotype was seen a few times. The rearrangement links TRBV3-1 to TRBJ2-1; unclear D gene. With 0 bases removed from V and 0 bases from J, the gap between germline ends came to 12 bases. This CDR3 region has 17 residues. CDR1 is LGHDT and CDR2 is YNNKEL in the germline V gene (reference sequence). The CDR3 sequence: CASSQEATRASYNEQFF. In DNA, the CDR3 is TGTGCCAGCAGCCAAGAAGCGACTCGCGCCTCCTACAATGAGCAGTTCTTC.

The table lists this clonotype with many counts. The chain employs TRBV29-1 and TRBJ2-7, with D perhaps matching TRBD1 (6 bases). V lost 5 bases and J 5 bases, leaving 10 bases between the germline ends. The CDR3 has 11 amino acids. Germline CDR1 SQVTM, CDR2 ANQGSEA. This CDR3 is CSVRQVDEQYF. The CDR3 DNA reads TGCAGCGTTCGACAGGTAGACGAGCAGTACTTC.

This clonotype showed up just a few times. V is TRBV3-1 and J is TRBJ1-1; a weak D match, TRBD1 (5 bases). Germline-derived CDR1 and CDR2 are LGHDT and YNNKEL (reference sequence). The ends were cut back, 8 bases at V and 2 bases at J, with 18 bases in the middle. This CDR3 comprises 15 residues. The CDR3 loop is CASSRGGDPNTEAFF. The CDR3 region has the DNA TGTGCCAGCTCCCGAGGAGGGGATCCTAACACTGAAGCTTTCTTT.

This chain joins TRBV12-3 or TRBV12-4 and TRBJ2-4; 7 positions agree with TRBD2. This CDR3 region has 17 residues. The ends lost 5 bases at V and 1 base at J; junction bases unmatched: 11. The CDR3 DNA reads TGTGCCAGCAGTCACAGTTTTGGCGGGAGCGCCAAAAACATTCAGTACTTC. Translated: CASSHSFGGSAKNIQYF.

The chain couples TRBV30 to TRBJ2-4; D might be TRBD1 (6 bases). The J call could be wrong; TRBJ2-7 is a better fit for the DNA end. Germline loops: CDR1 GTSNPN, CDR2 SVGIG (reference sequence). The CDR3 is made up of 13 amino acids. The DNA of the CDR3 is TGTGCCTGGACCAGGGGAGTAACCTACGAGCAGTACTTC. Encoded protein: CAWTRGVTYEQYF.

Only a few counts were recorded for this clonotype. The rearrangement links TRBV25-1 to TRBJ2-3; no definite D call. CDR1 and CDR2 from the germline V gene are MGHDK and SYGVNS. The CDR3 extends over 12 amino acids. Trimming stripped 10 bases from V and 1 base from J, with 9 bases between. The CDR3 DNA follows: TGTGCCAACCTTAACTGCACAGATACGCAGTATTTT. Translation: CANLNCTDTQYF.

There are many counts of this clonotype. The rearrangement uses TRBV12-3 or TRBV12-4 and TRBJ1-2; D uncertain. V dropped 2 bases and J dropped 3 bases, with 7 bases sitting between them. CDR3 length: 13 amino acids. The CDR3 DNA reads as TGTGCCAGCAGTTTACCTCCGGACTATGGCTACACCTTC. This encodes CASSLPPDYGYTF.

This clonotype appeared a single time. The rearrangement links TRBV28 to TRBJ2-5, with D perhaps TRBD2 (5 bases). The J call is uncertain, as TRBJ2-7 better fits the DNA end. Germline V CDR1 and CDR2: MDHEN, SYDVKM. This CDR3 contains 12 residues. CDR3 in amino acids: CASSRAAYEQYF. The CDR3 DNA follows: TGTGCCAGCAGTAGAGCGGCCTACGAGCAGTACTTC.

CDR3 sequence: CASSPYPRDRSNEQFF. The CDR3 nucleotides read TGTGCCAGCAGCCCGTACCCCCGGGACAGGTCCAATGAGCAGTTCTTC. The genes are TRBV11-2 and TRBJ2-1, with 8 bases aligning to TRBD1. Germline V lookup: CDR1 SGHAT, CDR2 FQNNGV. The CDR3 has 16 residues. V lost 5 bases to trimming and J lost 6 bases; unmatched junction nucleotides: 12.

The V call is TRBV20-1, the J call TRBJ1-5; TRBD1 matches at 7 bases. The CDR3 length is 16 residues. Trimming took 8 bases from V and 1 from J; bases not matched to a gene: 14. In germline, CDR1 is DFQATT, CDR2 SNEGSKA (reference sequence). The CDR3, as DNA: TGCAGTTGTAGTAGGGGGCGATTCGGGAGCAATCAGCCCCAGCATTTT. Protein product: CSCSRGRFGSNQPQHF.

Concerning this clonotype: Germline is not matched at one junction end, which may reflect a read error. The rearrangement joins TRBV11-2 to TRBJ2-3; D is unclear. CDR1 and CDR2 from the germline V gene are SGHAT and FQNNGV. CDR3 length equals 14 residues. CDR3: CASDLLPMPDMQYF. Here the CDR3 DNA reads TGTGCCAGCGACCTCCTCCCGATGCCAGATATGCAGTATTTT.

The gene calls are TRBV6-1 and TRBJ1-4; the D is unclear. The germline V gene encodes CDR1 MNHNS and CDR2 SASEGT. The ends were cut back, 5 bases at V and 0 bases at J, with 13 bases in the middle. CDR3 size: 16 residues. As DNA, the CDR3 is TGTGCCAGCAGTAAGGGTTTCGGAACAACTAATGAAAAACTGTTTTTT. It specifies CASSKGFGTTNEKLFF.

The rearrangement uses TRBV15 and TRBJ1-1; possibly TRBD1 for D (6 bases). CDR1 is LNHNV, CDR2 YYDKDF, per germline (reference sequence). The CDR3 extends over 17 amino acids. The V gene lost 0 bases and the J gene lost 5 bases, with 19 bases spanning the gap. CDR3 bases: TGTGCCACCAGCAGAGATCTCTGGGCAGGGGAGGGTACTGAAGCTTTCTTT. This sequence encodes CATSRDLWAGEGTEAFF. Combining the CDR3 with reference TRBV15 and TRBJ1-1 gives the whole variable domain DAMVIQNPRYQVTQFGKPVTLSCSQTLNHNVMYWYQQKSSQAPKLLFHYYDKDFNNEADTPDNFQSRRPNTSFCFLDIRSPGLGDTAMYLCATSRDLWAGEGTEAFFGQGTRLTVV.

This clonotype was recorded a few times. V is TRBV4-2 and J is TRBJ2-5; 12 bases align to TRBD2. There are 17 residues in the CDR3. J lost 0 bases, V lost 0 bases, and 2 bases had no gene match. In germline, CDR1 is LGHNA, CDR2 YNFKEQ. The CDR3 region has the DNA TGTGCCAGCAGCCAAGACGGACTAGCGGGGCACCAAGAGACCCAGTACTTC. Protein sequence: CASSQDGLAGHQETQYF.

Written as DNA, the CDR3 is TGCAGTGCTCCGGACAGAGCTACCAATCAGCCCCAGCATTTT. Protein product: CSAPDRATNQPQHF. The chain uses TRBV20-1 and TRBJ1-5, with D possibly matching TRBD1 (6 bases). This CDR3 contains 14 residues. Germline lookup yields CDR1 DFQATT and CDR2 SNEGSKA (reference sequence). V was shortened by 5 bases and J by 3 bases, with 14 bases between the two germline ends.

The chain combines TRBV24-1 with TRBJ2-5; 12 bases are shared with TRBD2. The germline gives CDR1 KGHDR, CDR2 SFDVKD. The CDR3 covers 17 residues. V was pared by 1 base and J by 5 bases, with 7 bases of the junction left unmatched. In nucleotides, the CDR3 is TGTGCCACCAGTGATTTTCGGCTAGCGGGAGGGCGTGAGACCCAGTACTTC. Protein: CATSDFRLAGGRETQYF.

V gene TRBV6-5 combines with J gene TRBJ2-1; D unresolved. The CDR3 consists of 13 residues. In germline, CDR1 is MNHEY, CDR2 SVGAGI. V was clipped by 0 bases and J by 10 bases, with 10 bases between them. CDR3 sequence reads: CASSYSETYEQFF. CDR3 coding DNA: TGTGCCAGCAGTTACTCGGAAACCTACGAGCAGTTCTTC.

A few counts support this clonotype. The chain combines TRBV20-1 with TRBJ1-5; TRBD1 matches at 10 bases. The germline gives CDR1 DFQATT, CDR2 SNEGSKA (reference sequence). There are 12 residues in the CDR3. The CDR3 here is CSAGDRGQPQHF. The CDR3 nucleotides are TGCAGCGCCGGGGACAGGGGCCAGCCCCAGCATTTT.

The rearrangement joins TRBV5-1 to TRBJ2-1; either TRBD1 or TRBD2 may supply D (6 bases each). The DNA matches TRBJ2-7 better at its end, which makes the J call doubtful. Germline loops: CDR1 SGHRS, CDR2 YFSETQ. CDR3 length: 15 amino acids. This CDR3 is CASSLEGGNSYEQYF. The CDR3 DNA sequence: TGCGCCAGCAGCTTGGAGGGGGGAAACTCCTACGAGCAGTACTTC.

Comments on this clonotype: A read error may produce the germline difference seen at one junction end. This rearrangement joins TRBV28 to TRBJ1-1; possible D gene TRBD1, 6 bases. This CDR3 is built from 15 residues. The V gene's germline CDR1 is MDHEN and CDR2 SYDVKM. As DNA, the CDR3 is TGTGCCAGCAGTTTATGGGGGGGCATGAACACTAAAGCTTTCTTT. Translated, it gives CASSLWGGMNTKAFF.

On this clonotype: Its ends do not fully match the called genes, so a read error is possible. The chain links TRBV20-1 to TRBJ2-5; a weak D match, TRBD1 (6 bases). The germline CDR1 and CDR2 sequences are DFQATT and SNEGSKA (reference sequence). This CDR3 has 13 residues. CDR3 amino acids: CSALDSRQETLYF. CDR3 in DNA: TGCAGTGCTCTGGACAGTCGTCAAGAGACCCTGTACTTC.

This clonotype was counted between two and nine times. The J gene is TRBJ2-7, the V gene TRBV28; TRBD1 matches at 7 bases. Germline V lookup: CDR1 MDHEN, CDR2 SYDVKM. The CDR3 extends over 15 amino acids. The junction had 9 bases not matched to a gene; V was cut back by 4 bases and J by 3 bases. The CDR3 here is CASSSPDRAGYEQYF. For the CDR3, the DNA is TGTGCCAGCAGTTCCCCAGACAGGGCGGGCTACGAGCAGTACTTC.

This clonotype was seen only a few times. The J gene is TRBJ2-7, the V gene TRBV7-9; TRBD1 aligns across 8 bases. CDR3 size: 17 residues. Per germline, CDR1 SEHNR and CDR2 FQNEAQ (reference sequence). V shed 1 base, J shed 0 bases, and the junction held 8 bases outside the gene matches. The CDR3 DNA is TGTGCCAGCAGCTTAGGGGGCTCAGGACAGGGCTCCTACGAGCAGTACTTC. Its translation is CASSLGGSGQGSYEQYF.